This T cell receptor beta chain is from a study of cytomegalovirus exposure and HLA in healthy donors. Study-wide findings and caveats: In a later analysis, HLA-associated beta chains showed higher expansion and lower generation probabilities than comparable chains. In a later analysis, several top co-occurrence clusters appeared linked to parvovirus B19, influenza, CMV and Epstein-Barr virus. Sequencing probably produced one cluster of sequence variants that were highly shared. The study carried out a later analysis of TCR beta sequences. It associated 15,000 to 20,000 of them with specific HLA alleles at a false discovery rate of 0.05.

CDR3 length: 14 residues. V shed 4 bases, J shed 4 bases, and the junction held 6 bases outside the gene matches. Germline CDR1 and CDR2: SGHNT and YYREEE (reference sequence). As concerns this clone: Its specificity is unknown. This CDR3 is also generated by other DNA sequences in the sample.

13 Jbeta primers and 60 Vbeta primers were used for the PCR. This table comes from immunoSEQ multiplex PCR, and its TCRdb copy is limited to in-frame clones, with some not included. The sample records around 97,000 clones, almost 80% being singletons. Source material: PBMCs. This receptor was identified in a man aged 45-65 years in good health and CMV-seropositive. The chain uses TRBV5-4 and TRBJ2-7; 9 positions match TRBD2. CDR3 DNA: TGTGCCAGCAGCCGGACTAGCGAAAAATACGAGCAGTACTTC. Amino acid sequence: CASSRTSEKYEQYF.